A single sample is the source of the 16 T cell receptor beta chains below, sequenced in a study of T cell responses to AZD1222 COVID-19 vaccine. TCRdb's copy holds only in-frame clones and misses some; the assay was immunoSEQ multiplex PCR. The profile shows about 160,000 clones, 92% of them singletons. Sequenced material: peripheral blood, taken on day 0 of MenACWY control vaccination. The receptors here all came from an adult in good health.

The V and J genes are TRBV7-2 and TRBJ2-7; 8 nucleotides match TRBD2. With 5 bases clipped from V and 4 bases from J, the junction kept 10 bases outside the gene matches. Germline loops: CDR1 SGHTA, CDR2 FQGNSA. This CDR3 has 15 amino acids. DNA of the CDR3: TGTGCCAGCAGCGCCCCGGGAGGGGGAGTGTACGAGCAGTACTTC. Translation gives CASSAPGGGVYEQYF.

The rearrangement links TRBV19 to TRBJ2-2; tentatively, D is TRBD1 (6 bases). Germline values: CDR1 LNHDA, CDR2 SQIVND (reference sequence). The CDR3 extends over 14 amino acids. Trimming took off 10 bases at V and 2 bases at J, with 14 bases between the two ends. CDR3 amino acids: CATSLQGNTGELFF. The DNA of the CDR3 is TGTGCCACCAGTTTACAGGGTAACACCGGGGAGCTGTTTTTT.

V gene TRBV19 combines with J gene TRBJ2-6, with D maybe TRBD1 (5 bases). V shed 6 bases and J shed 13 bases, with 19 bases lying between them. The CDR3 length is 14 residues. CDR1 is LNHDA and CDR2 is SQIVND in the germline V gene (reference sequence). Here the CDR3 DNA reads TGTGCCAGTAGCCCCCAGGGTGTCGCCAGGGTCCTGACTTTC. Translating it yields CASSPQGVARVLTF. The variable domain in full, completed from reference TRBV19 and TRBJ2-6, reads DGGITQSPKYLFRKEGQNVTLSCEQNLNHDAMYWYRQDPGQGLRLIYYSQIVNDFQKGDIAEGYSVSREKKESFPLTVTSAQKNPTAFYLCASSPQGVARVLTFGAGSRLTVL.

The chain couples TRBV6-6 to TRBJ1-2; D is ambiguous. The germline gives CDR1 MNHNY, CDR2 SVGAGI (reference sequence). The CDR3 length is 12 residues. Deletions cut 2 bases from V and 4 bases from J, with 5 bases between. CDR3 DNA: TGTGCCAGCAGTTACACCCTCTATGGCTACACCTTC. Protein product: CASSYTLYGYTF.

The V call is TRBV28, the J call TRBJ2-3, with 8 nucleotides matching TRBD2. Germline lookup yields CDR1 MDHEN and CDR2 SYDVKM. J lost 5 bases, V lost 4 bases, and 14 bases had no gene match. The CDR3 spans 17 residues. The CDR3: CASSSPRAGGVEDTQYF. CDR3 sequence (DNA): TGTGCCAGCAGTTCGCCTAGGGCGGGAGGTGTTGAAGATACGCAGTATTTT.

This clone was picked up one time. CDR3 amino acids: CASRAGTANSPLHF. CDR3 bases: TGTGCCAGCAGAGCCGGGACAGCAAATTCACCCCTCCACTTT. V gene TRBV2 combines with J gene TRBJ1-6; 7 bases fit TRBD1. CDR1 and CDR2 (germline): SNHLY, FYNNEI. Germline trimming cut 6 bases from V and 7 bases from J; bases unmatched to any gene: 6. The CDR3 loop spans 14 amino acids.

The V gene is TRBV18, the J gene TRBJ1-5; D gene ambiguous. Germline V CDR1 and CDR2: KGHSH, LQKENI. The ends were cut back, 2 bases at V and 7 bases at J, with 15 bases in the middle. This CDR3 comprises 15 residues. CDR3 DNA: TGTGCCAGCTCACCAGGACCCACCGCGGAACAGCCCCAGCATTTT. It encodes CASSPGPTAEQPQHF.

In this sample, this clone turned up once. The J gene is TRBJ1-1, the V gene TRBV30; 8 bases map to TRBD1. Germline trimming cut 3 bases from V and 0 bases from J; bases unmatched to any gene: 9. Germline CDR1 and CDR2: GTSNPN and SVGIG (reference sequence). The CDR3 is 16 residues long. The CDR3 region is CAWRRNRGLVNTEAFF. The CDR3, as DNA: TGTGCCTGGAGACGGAACAGGGGGTTAGTGAACACTGAAGCTTTCTTT. The whole variable domain, filled in from reference TRBV30 and TRBJ1-1, reads SQTIHQWPATLVQPVGSPLSLECTVEGTSNPNLYWYRQAAGRGLQLLFYSVGIGQISSEVPQNLSASRPQDRQFILSSKKLLLSDSGFYLCAWRRNRGLVNTEAFFGQGTRLTVV.

The J gene is TRBJ2-1, the V gene TRBV18; 8 bases are a match to TRBD2. The V segment lost 2 bases and the J segment 5 bases; nucleotides outside the gene matches: 2. The CDR3 loop spans 14 amino acids. Germline V gene data show CDR1 as KGHSH and CDR2 as LQKENI. CDR3 in amino acids: CASSPKAGDNEQFF. The CDR3 DNA follows: TGTGCCAGCTCACCAAAAGCGGGGGACAATGAGCAGTTCTTC.

The V and J genes are TRBV6-2 or TRBV6-3 and TRBJ2-1, with 8 bases aligning to TRBD2. Per germline, CDR1 MNHEY and CDR2 SVGEGT. V lost 5 bases, J lost 13 bases, and 7 bases stayed unmatched. The CDR3 extends over 12 amino acids. As DNA, the CDR3 is TGTGCCAGCAGTGGAGCGGGAGTGAAACAGTTCTTC. Its translation is CASSGAGVKQFF.

The chain links TRBV5-1 to TRBJ1-2; D not certain. Per germline, CDR1 SGHRS and CDR2 YFSETQ. The V gene lost 4 bases and the J gene lost 4 bases, with 17 bases spanning the gap. The CDR3 runs to 15 residues. The CDR3 spells CASSPTWGMGYGYTF. DNA of the CDR3: TGCGCCAGCAGCCCTACATGGGGAATGGGCTATGGCTACACCTTC.

The J gene is TRBJ2-7, the V gene TRBV2, with D maybe TRBD2 (6 bases). Trimming cost V 8 bases and J 6 bases, with 14 bases left between them. CDR1 SNHLY and CDR2 FYNNEI come from the germline V gene. This CDR3 comprises 12 residues. CDR3 amino acids: CASGGGVGEQYF. Here the CDR3 DNA reads TGTGCCAGCGGAGGAGGGGTTGGCGAGCAGTACTTC.

This chain joins TRBV5-1 and TRBJ2-4, with 7 nucleotides matching TRBD2. The J segment lost 6 bases and the V segment lost 0 bases, leaving 9 bases of the junction unmatched. The germline V gene encodes CDR1 SGHRS and CDR2 YFSETQ. The CDR3 spans 16 residues. The CDR3 nucleotides are TGCGCCAGCAGCTTGGGTGGGAGGGACCCATTAAACATTCAGTACTTC. Translated: CASSLGGRDPLNIQYF.

This clone was seen more than once but under ten times. CDR3 coding DNA: TGTGCCAGTAACATGAGGGGGACAGGGGGCCTGGGCACTGAAGCTTTCTTT. Its translation is CASNMRGTGGLGTEAFF. V is TRBV19 and J is TRBJ1-1; 12 positions agree with TRBD1. This CDR3 comprises 17 residues. Trimming at V came to 7 bases and at J to 4 bases, leaving 13 bases not matched to a gene. Germline assignment: CDR1 LNHDA and CDR2 SQIVND (reference sequence).

This clone has only one observation. This chain links TRBV3-1 (or the pseudogene TRBV3-2) with TRBJ2-1; 11 bases match TRBD2. The CDR3 consists of 14 residues. Germline V gene data show CDR1 as LGHDT and CDR2 as YNNKEL (reference sequence). With V trimmed by 7 bases and J by 7 bases, 6 bases remained unmatched. CDR3 DNA: TGTGCCAGCAACTCACTAGCGGGGGCAAATGAGCAGTTCTTC. Protein sequence: CASNSLAGANEQFF.

V usage is TRBV19 and J usage is TRBJ1-5; a weak D match, TRBD1 (5 bases). The germline V and J ends were trimmed by 8 bases and 6 bases, with 17 bases remaining between them. This CDR3 contains 14 residues. The germline CDR1 and CDR2 sequences are LNHDA and SQIVND (reference sequence). The CDR3: CASATGRGFQPQHF. CDR3 DNA: TGTGCCAGTGCCACGGGGCGCGGGTTTCAGCCCCAGCATTTT.